This T cell receptor beta chain came from a study of CD4 T cells in relation to SARS-CoV-2 and coronaviruses. The overall study: TCR beta CDR3s were sequenced after approximately 11-day antigen culture of PBMCs. Controls used an HIV-1 Nef peptide pool or no peptide. Shared crossreactive spike epitopes were mapped to their HLA restriction.

Of note for this clone: Its specificity is not known.

The CDR3 sequence is 14 residues long. Trimming pared 2 bases from V and 3 bases from J, leaving 8 bases between. Per the germline V gene, CDR1 is KGHSH and CDR2 is LQKENI. The data were produced by immunoSEQ multiplex PCR, yet TCRdb's version contains in-frame clones alone and is incomplete. The table records some 26,000 clones, about 80% of them present only once. Before the COVID-19 pandemic, during about 2011-2019, CD4+ T cells were taken from unexposed donors. CD4+ T cells were isolated from the cells after 10 days of culture. As cell numbers allowed, unexposed-donor CD4+ T cells faced SARS-CoV-2 S/N and four cold-coronavirus spikes.

Material for sequencing was CD4+ T cells from PBMCs, cultured in vitro. This chain links TRBV18 with TRBJ2-1; no reliable D call. The receptor was isolated from a human donor in good health. The CDR3 loop is CASSPAGNYNEQFF. The CDR3 bases are TGTGCCAGCTCACCAGCAGGTAACTACAATGAGCAGTTCTTC.